Shown below are 15 T cell receptor beta chains from a single sample sequenced in a study of blood T cell repertoires in COVID-19. Sequencing used immunoSEQ multiplex PCR; TCRdb keeps in-frame clones, though not all of them. This table has around 280,000 clones, 70% to 90% appearing once. The sequenced sample consisted of PBMCs or T cells enriched from blood (not recorded which). The source is a middle-aged woman who had recovered from COVID-19.

This chain links TRBV5-4 with TRBJ2-3; tentative D call: TRBD1 (7 bases). CDR3 length equals 17 residues. Deletions cut 3 bases from V and 0 bases from J, with 17 bases between. CDR1 is SGHNT and CDR2 is YYREEE in the germline V gene (reference sequence). CDR3 in DNA: TGTGCCAGCAGCTCCGGGAGAGGGGGCATTAGCACAGATACGCAGTATTTT. It yields the protein CASSSGRGGISTDTQYF.

The chain links TRBV5-1 to TRBJ2-3; TRBD2 agrees at 9 bases. CDR1 and CDR2 from the germline V gene are SGHRS and YFSETQ. This CDR3 is 18 amino acids long. Trimming cost V 1 base and J 0 bases; bases outside gene matches: 9. The CDR3 DNA sequence: TGCGCCAGCAGCTTGATCGGCCCGGGACTAGCTAGCACAGATACGCAGTATTTT. Translated: CASSLIGPGLASTDTQYF.

The CDR3: CASRLTVGSEKLFF. CDR3 in DNA: TGTGCCAGCAGACTTACCGTCGGGTCGGAAAAACTGTTTTTT. The V and J genes are TRBV3-1 (or the pseudogene TRBV3-2) and TRBJ1-4; no firm D call. Germline lookup yields CDR1 LGHDT and CDR2 YNNKEL (reference sequence). With 6 bases removed from V and 8 bases from J, the gap between germline ends came to 16 bases. The CDR3 totals 14 residues.

The chain is built from TRBV28 and TRBJ2-5, with TRBD1 as a possible D gene (6 bases). This CDR3 is 14 amino acids long. Per germline, CDR1 MDHEN and CDR2 SYDVKM. With 5 bases removed from V and 6 bases from J, the gap between germline ends came to 16 bases. The CDR3 reads CASSPSRGTKTQYF. Here the CDR3 DNA reads TGTGCCAGCAGTCCTTCGAGGGGGACAAAGACCCAGTACTTC. The full variable domain, completed using reference TRBV28 and TRBJ2-5, is DVKVTQSSRYLVKRTGEKVFLECVQDMDHENMFWYRQDPGLGLRLIYFSYDVKMKEKGDIPEGYSVSREKKERFSLILESASTNQTSMYLCASSPSRGTKTQYFGPGTRLLVL.

The J gene is TRBJ1-2, the V gene TRBV6-5, with 8 bases matching TRBD1. This CDR3 comprises 14 residues. The J segment lost 11 bases and the V segment lost 2 bases, leaving 10 bases of the junction unmatched. The V gene's germline CDR1 is MNHEY and CDR2 SVGAGI. The CDR3 DNA is TGTGCCAGCAGTTACAGCGGGACAGGTCAGGGATACACCTTC. This translates into CASSYSGTGQGYTF.

V and J are TRBV4-3 and TRBJ2-5, with a possible D match to TRBD1 (6 bases). From germline, CDR1 is LGHNA and CDR2 YSLEER. This CDR3 has 15 residues. V was pared by 5 bases and J by 5 bases, with 18 bases between. CDR3 amino acids: CASSFTYGQGETQYF. Here the CDR3 DNA reads TGCGCCAGCAGCTTTACATACGGGCAGGGGGAGACCCAGTACTTC.

This chain links TRBV28 with TRBJ2-7; D perhaps matches TRBD1 (5 bases). The CDR3 runs 15 residues. The germline V gene encodes CDR1 MDHEN and CDR2 SYDVKM. The ends were cut back, 3 bases at V and 0 bases at J, with 12 bases in the middle. The chain's CDR3 is CASSLVRVISYEQYF. The CDR3 DNA reads TGTGCCAGCAGTTTGGTCAGGGTTATCTCCTACGAGCAGTACTTC.

V usage is TRBV9 and J usage is TRBJ1-4; tentative D call: TRBD1 (6 bases). This CDR3 is built from 15 residues. Germline assignment: CDR1 SGDLS and CDR2 YYNGEE. V was pared by 0 bases and J by 5 bases, with 11 bases between. The CDR3 here is CASSVVGQLNEKLFF. In DNA, the CDR3 is TGTGCCAGCAGCGTAGTAGGACAGTTAAATGAAAAACTGTTTTTT.

As concerns this clone: The same CDR3 arises from other DNA sequences in this sample as well. The chain employs TRBV28 and TRBJ1-4; the match to TRBD1 covers 8 bases. Germline V gene sequence: CDR1 MDHEN, CDR2 SYDVKM. The V segment lost 6 bases and the J segment 5 bases; nucleotides outside the gene matches: 8. There are 15 residues in the CDR3. The CDR3 coding sequence is TGTGCCAGCAGGACATTACAGGGGGGAAATGAAAAACTGTTTTTT. Amino acid sequence: CASRTLQGGNEKLFF.

This clone was seen just once. The V gene is TRBV7-2, the J gene TRBJ1-5; the match to TRBD1 covers 10 bases. The germline V gene has CDR1 SGHTA and CDR2 FQGNSA. Trimming cost V 1 base and J 3 bases; bases outside gene matches: 6. CDR3 size: 17 residues. The CDR3 is CASSLGTGGADNQPQHF. CDR3 DNA: TGTGCCAGCAGCTTAGGGACAGGGGGTGCTGACAATCAGCCCCAGCATTTT.

This chain connects TRBV20-1 to TRBJ2-2; D may be TRBD1 (6 bases). The CDR3 spans 11 residues. Germline V gene data show CDR1 as DFQATT and CDR2 as SNEGSKA (reference sequence). The V end was cut by 5 bases, the J end by 14 bases, with 15 bases between. CDR3 residues: CSAPHQGQLFF. As DNA, the CDR3 is TGCAGTGCTCCCCATCAGGGGCAACTGTTTTTT.

The chain carries TRBV25-1 and TRBJ1-2, with 8 positions matching TRBD1. V shed 2 bases and J 4 bases; nucleotides not matched to a gene: 3. CDR1 is MGHDK and CDR2 is SYGVNS in the germline V gene. The CDR3 sequence is 14 residues long. The CDR3 nucleotides are TGTGCCAGCAGTGAACGGGGGACAGGCTATGGCTACACCTTC. Translating it yields CASSERGTGYGYTF.

A few counts support this clone. The rearrangement uses TRBV7-2 and TRBJ2-7; 11 bases line up with TRBD2. In germline, CDR1 is SGHTA, CDR2 FQGNSA. J lost 5 bases, V lost 5 bases, and 11 bases had no gene match. This CDR3 has 16 residues. CDR3 sequence reads: CASSPQGLAEVHEQYF. The CDR3 DNA follows: TGTGCCAGCAGCCCCCAGGGACTAGCGGAGGTCCACGAGCAGTACTTC. Drawing the rest from reference TRBV7-2 and TRBJ2-7, the complete variable domain is GAGVSQSPSNKVTEKGKDVELRCDPISGHTALYWYRQSLGQGLEFLIYFQGNSAPDKSGLPSDRFSAERTGGSVSTLTIQRTQQEDSAVYLCASSPQGLAEVHEQYFGPGTRLTVT.

The chain recombines TRBV29-1 with TRBJ2-1, with TRBD2 matching 11 bases. Germline CDR1 is SQVTM and CDR2 is ANQGSEA. CDR3 length: 13 residues. The junction had 6 bases not matched to a gene; V was cut back by 7 bases and J by 7 bases. In DNA, the CDR3 is TGCAGCGCCGGGGGGACTAGCGGAAATGAGCAGTTCTTC. This encodes CSAGGTSGNEQFF.

The chain's CDR3 is CASRGQGEDYGYTF. The CDR3, as DNA: TGTGCCAGCCGGGGGCAGGGGGAAGACTATGGCTACACCTTC. The genes are TRBV19 and TRBJ1-2; 7 bases agree with TRBD1. V lost 9 bases, J lost 3 bases, and 10 bases stayed unmatched. Germline values: CDR1 LNHDA, CDR2 SQIVND (reference sequence). CDR3 length equals 14 residues.